The 27 T cell receptor beta chains below all came from one sample that was sequenced in a study of cytomegalovirus exposure and HLA in healthy donors. A multiplex PCR was run with 60 Vbeta primers and 13 Jbeta primers. The data were produced by immunoSEQ multiplex PCR, yet TCRdb's version contains in-frame clones alone and is incomplete. The sample has over 150,000 clones; approximately 78% are singletons. The material sequenced was PBMCs. The receptors derive from a male donor in good health and CMV-seronegative.

The V gene is TRBV28, the J gene TRBJ2-2; D is perhaps TRBD2 (5 bases). V shed 3 bases and J shed 1 base, with 9 bases lying between them. Per germline, CDR1 MDHEN and CDR2 SYDVKM. There are 15 residues in the CDR3. The CDR3 DNA reads as TGTGCCAGCAGTTTGGAGGCCCTGAACACCGGGGAGCTGTTTTTT. It specifies CASSLEALNTGELFF. Supplemented by reference TRBV28 and TRBJ2-2, the full variable domain reads DVKVTQSSRYLVKRTGEKVFLECVQDMDHENMFWYRQDPGLGLRLIYFSYDVKMKEKGDIPEGYSVSREKKERFSLILESASTNQTSMYLCASSLEALNTGELFFGEGSRLTVL.

In its sample, this clone was seen a few times. The chain combines TRBV4-1 with TRBJ2-7; TRBD1 is a possible D gene (6 bases). Germline V lookup: CDR1 MGHRA, CDR2 YSYEKL. V dropped 0 bases and J dropped 3 bases, with 12 bases sitting between them. The length of the CDR3 is 15 residues. This chain's CDR3 is CASSQEPRGNYEQYF. CDR3 nucleotides: TGCGCCAGCAGCCAAGAGCCCAGGGGAAACTACGAGCAGTACTTC.

This clone has a handful of counts. At one end the junction does not follow the germline gene, possibly because of a read error. The chain uses TRBV7-9 and TRBJ2-5; 8 nucleotides align to TRBD2. Per germline, CDR1 SEHNR and CDR2 FQNEAQ (reference sequence). The CDR3 is made up of 17 amino acids. CDR3 DNA: TGTTCCAGCAGCTTAGATTTAGCGGGACCAGTTCAAGAGACCCAGTACTTC. Amino acid sequence: CSSSLDLAGPVQETQYF.

The chain carries TRBV7-2 and TRBJ2-5; D possibly corresponds to TRBD1 (6 bases). Trimming removed 5 bases from V and 3 bases from J, with 10 bases in between. Germline CDR1 reads SGHTA; CDR2 reads FQGNSA. This CDR3 has 13 amino acids. CDR3 region: CASSLGTKETQYF. The CDR3, as DNA: TGTGCCAGCAGCCTTGGGACAAAAGAGACCCAGTACTTC.

This chain joins TRBV7-2 and TRBJ2-2, with TRBD2 as a possible D gene (5 bases). The V and J ends lost 5 bases and 0 bases respectively, with 10 bases between them. Germline CDR1 reads SGHTA; CDR2 reads FQGNSA. The CDR3 contains 15 residues. CDR3 DNA: TGTGCCAGCAGCAAACGAGGGTCGAACACCGGGGAGCTGTTTTTT. Its translation is CASSKRGSNTGELFF.

The chain is built from TRBV7-8 and TRBJ2-1, with D possibly being TRBD1 (6 bases). This CDR3 has 16 amino acids. Germline V lookup: CDR1 SGHVS, CDR2 FQNEAQ. V dropped 3 bases and J dropped 1 base, with 13 bases sitting between them. DNA of the CDR3: TGTGCCAGCAGCTTCGCCGGGACATCTTCCTACAATGAGCAGTTCTTC. Encoded protein: CASSFAGTSSYNEQFF. Based on the CDR3 plus reference TRBV7-8 and TRBJ2-1, the full variable domain is GAGVSQSPRYKVAKRGQDVALRCDPISGHVSLFWYQQALGQGPEFLTYFQNEAQLDKSGLPSDRFFAERPEGSVSTLKIQRTQQEDSAVYLCASSFAGTSSYNEQFFGPGTRLTVL.

The rearrangement links TRBV7-2 to TRBJ2-5; D ambiguous. V was clipped by 5 bases and J by 2 bases, with 15 bases between them. Looked up from germline, CDR1 is SGHTA and CDR2 is FQGNSA. The CDR3 is made up of 15 amino acids. The CDR3 nucleotides read TGTGCCAGCAGCCCCCCGGCAGGTTCACAAGAGACCCAGTACTTC. Amino acids: CASSPPAGSQETQYF.

This chain links TRBV20-1 with TRBJ1-2; no firm D call. The length of the CDR3 is 10 residues. The germline V and J ends were trimmed by 3 bases and 8 bases, with 7 bases remaining between them. Per germline, CDR1 DFQATT and CDR2 SNEGSKA (reference sequence). CDR3 loop: CSARVAGYTF. The CDR3 region has the DNA TGCAGTGCTAGGGTTGCGGGCTACACCTTC.

V gene TRBV6-1 combines with J gene TRBJ2-7, with D possibly matching TRBD2 (6 bases). The CDR3 has 18 residues. CDR1 is MNHNS and CDR2 is SASEGT in the germline V gene. The V end was cut by 1 base, the J end by 4 bases, with 23 bases between. In DNA, the CDR3 is TGTGCCAGCAGTGAAGTTCATTTTGGGGGGACTGACTGGTACGAGCAGTACTTC. Residues: CASSEVHFGGTDWYEQYF.

The chain couples TRBV30 to TRBJ1-2, with no clear D. V lost 3 bases and J 7 bases, leaving 15 bases between the germline ends. This CDR3 is built from 13 residues. In germline, CDR1 is GTSNPN, CDR2 SVGIG (reference sequence). The chain's CDR3 is CAWSGGRRGGYTF. The DNA for the CDR3 is TGTGCCTGGAGCGGCGGGAGGCGTGGTGGCTACACCTTC.

The chain has TRBV5-6 and TRBJ2-5; 8 bases match TRBD2. V shed 0 bases, J shed 7 bases, and the junction held 11 bases outside the gene matches. Germline lookup yields CDR1 SGHDT and CDR2 YYEEEE. This CDR3 has 16 residues. The CDR3 region is CASSLASVGTRGTQYF. As DNA, the CDR3 is TGTGCCAGCAGCTTGGCCTCTGTGGGGACTAGGGGGACCCAGTACTTC.

The V gene is TRBV10-1, the J gene TRBJ1-5; unclear D gene. This CDR3 is built from 11 residues. The germline gives CDR1 WNHNN, CDR2 SYGVQD (reference sequence). The germline V and J ends were trimmed by 5 bases and 9 bases, with 8 bases remaining between them. As DNA, the CDR3 is TGCGCCAGCAGTTATTCGTGGCCCCAGCATTTT. Amino acid sequence: CASSYSWPQHF.

The rearrangement links TRBV29-1 to TRBJ2-5; maybe TRBD2 (6 bases). V shed 2 bases and J shed 2 bases, with 9 bases lying between them. This CDR3 is 13 amino acids long. Germline V lookup: CDR1 SQVTM, CDR2 ANQGSEA. The CDR3 DNA sequence: TGCAGCGTTGAATGGGGGGTTCAAGAGACCCAGTACTTC. Translated, it gives CSVEWGVQETQYF.

This clone was seen only a few times. This rearrangement joins TRBV27 to TRBJ2-5, with D hard to call. V was pared by 6 bases and J by 5 bases, with 19 bases between. This CDR3 is 15 amino acids long. Germline CDR1 is MNHEY and CDR2 is SMNVEV (reference sequence). This CDR3 reads CASSSRGASLETQYF. The CDR3 DNA reads TGTGCCAGCAGCTCCAGAGGAGCCTCATTGGAGACCCAGTACTTC.

This rearrangement joins TRBV7-2 to TRBJ2-7, with D perhaps TRBD2 (7 bases). This CDR3 has 15 amino acids. Deletions cut 5 bases from V and 2 bases from J, with 16 bases between. In germline, CDR1 is SGHTA, CDR2 FQGNSA. The CDR3 region has the DNA TGTGCCAGCAGCGGAGGGGGGGGAGTCGCCTACGAGCAGTACTTC. Its protein product is CASSGGGGVAYEQYF.

The rearrangement joins TRBV5-8 to TRBJ2-2; 9 bases are shared with TRBD2. The germline gives CDR1 SGHTS, CDR2 YDEGEE. The trim removed 2 bases at V and 3 bases at J, leaving 8 bases unmatched. The CDR3 is 17 residues long. CDR3 nucleotide sequence: TGTGCCAGCAGCTTAGTGCGGGAGGGCCTGGACACCGGGGAGCTGTTTTTT. Its translation: CASSLVREGLDTGELFF.

This clone was recorded once. The V call is TRBV7-9, the J call TRBJ2-3; D may be TRBD2 (5 bases). This CDR3 comprises 16 residues. Germline CDR1 and CDR2: SEHNR and FQNEAQ (reference sequence). V lost 5 bases and J lost 2, with 17 bases in between. CDR3 sequence: CASSPLYGEYTDTQYF. The CDR3 DNA follows: TGTGCCAGCAGCCCATTATACGGGGAGTACACAGATACGCAGTATTTT.

This clone was recorded a few times. The J gene is TRBJ1-2, the V gene TRBV5-6, with D possibly TRBD1 on 6 matching bases. CDR1 and CDR2 (germline): SGHDT, YYEEEE. Deletions cut 4 bases from V and 4 bases from J, with 17 bases between. The CDR3 has 15 residues. CDR3 loop: CASSHLQGSSYGYTF. CDR3 bases: TGTGCCAGCAGCCACCTACAGGGTTCCTCCTATGGCTACACCTTC. Looking up the rest from reference TRBV5-6 and TRBJ1-2 gives the full variable domain: DAGVTQSPTHLIKTRGQQVTLRCSPKSGHDTVSWYQQALGQGPQFIFQYYEEEERQRGNFPDRFSGHQFPNYSSELNVNALLLGDSALYLCASSHLQGSSYGYTFGSGTRLTVV.

The rearrangement uses TRBV4-1 and TRBJ2-5; TRBD1 might be the D (6 bases). The CDR3 is 14 amino acids. Between the trimmed V and J ends, which lost 1 base and 1 base, there was a span of 7 bases. CDR1 is MGHRA, CDR2 YSYEKL, per germline. CDR3 sequence: CASSQGGLQETQYF. CDR3 DNA: TGCGCCAGCAGCCAAGGGGGGCTCCAAGAGACCCAGTACTTC.

The chain carries TRBV2 and TRBJ2-1, with D unresolved. The CDR3 length is 10 residues. Trimming shortened V by 8 bases and J by 9 bases, and 8 bases separated the two germline ends. Germline V gives CDR1 SNHLY, CDR2 FYNNEI. CDR3 protein: CASRWSEQFF. DNA of the CDR3: TGTGCCAGCCGGTGGAGTGAGCAGTTCTTC. The full variable domain, in which reference TRBV2 and TRBJ2-1 provide the parts outside the CDR3, is EPEVTQTPSHQVTQMGQEVILRCVPISNHLYFYWYRQILGQKVEFLVSFYNNEISEKSEIFDDQFSVERPDGSNFTLKIRSTKLEDSAMYFCASRWSEQFFGPGTRLTVL.

This rearrangement joins TRBV2 to TRBJ1-2, with TRBD1 matching 8 bases. The V gene's germline CDR1 is SNHLY and CDR2 FYNNEI. This CDR3 contains 12 residues. Losses at the gene ends were 10 bases for V and 8 bases for J; bases not matched to a gene: 9. The CDR3 region has the DNA TGTGCCAACCCGGACAGGGTGGAGGGCTACACCTTC. The encoded protein is CANPDRVEGYTF.

This sequence joins TRBV5-6 and TRBJ2-3; the match to TRBD2 covers 15 bases. The V segment lost 3 bases and the J segment 2 bases; nucleotides outside the gene matches: 7. The CDR3 spans 18 residues. CDR1 is SGHDT and CDR2 is YYEEEE in the germline V gene. The CDR3 region has the DNA TGTGCCAGCAGCTCTCTTAGGACTAGCGGGAGGGTCACAGATACGCAGTATTTT. Translated: CASSSLRTSGRVTDTQYF.

This clone was picked up one time. The chain uses TRBV7-6 and TRBJ2-1; D is undetermined. There are 13 residues in the CDR3. The germline gives CDR1 SGHVS, CDR2 FNYEAQ. V gave up 5 bases and J gave up 9 bases, with 14 bases separating them. CDR3: CASSPFSSGEQFF. In nucleotides, the CDR3 is TGTGCCAGCAGCCCATTCTCCAGTGGTGAGCAGTTCTTC. Full variable domain (remainder filled in from reference TRBV7-6 and TRBJ2-1): GAGVSQSPRYKVTKRGQDVALRCDPISGHVSLYWYRQALGQGPEFLTYFNYEAQQDKSGLPNDRFSAERPEGSISTLTIQRTEQRDSAMYRCASSPFSSGEQFFGPGTRLTVL.

This clone occurred a few times. V gene TRBV7-6 combines with J gene TRBJ2-3; TRBD2 agrees at 7 bases. The CDR3 has 13 residues. Germline V CDR1 and CDR2: SGHVS, FNYEAQ. The J segment lost 5 bases and the V segment lost 5 bases, leaving 4 bases of the junction unmatched. The CDR3 spells CASSPERGDTQYF. DNA for the CDR3: TGTGCCAGCAGCCCCGAGCGGGGAGATACGCAGTATTTT. The full variable domain, its missing parts supplied by reference TRBV7-6 and TRBJ2-3, is GAGVSQSPRYKVTKRGQDVALRCDPISGHVSLYWYRQALGQGPEFLTYFNYEAQQDKSGLPNDRFSAERPEGSISTLTIQRTEQRDSAMYRCASSPERGDTQYFGPGTRLTVL.

This clone has a single count. The chain uses TRBV30 and TRBJ1-6, with 7 positions matching TRBD1. Germline V lookup: CDR1 GTSNPN, CDR2 SVGIG (reference sequence). This CDR3 is 14 amino acids long. CDR3 sequence (DNA): TGTGCGTCGACAGGGAGCTCCTATAATTCACCCCTCCACTTT. Its translation is CASTGSSYNSPLHF.

This clone was detected once. At one end the junction does not follow the germline gene, possibly because of a read error. The chain has TRBV20-1 and TRBJ2-3; TRBD2 matches 11 bases. The CDR3 runs to 11 residues. The germline V gene has CDR1 DFQATT and CDR2 SNEGSKA (reference sequence). The CDR3 DNA reads as TGCAGTGCTATAATCGGGACTAGCGGTTCTTTT. Protein sequence: CSAIIGTSGSF.

This clone has only a few counts. The chain combines TRBV6-5 with TRBJ1-2, with 10 bases that match TRBD1. CDR1 MNHEY and CDR2 SVGAGI come from the germline V gene. The CDR3 has 15 residues. V lost 4 bases and J lost 5; bases outside the gene matches: 7. This CDR3 is CASSSPGQGIYGYTF. In nucleotides, the CDR3 is TGTGCCAGCAGTTCCCCGGGACAGGGGATATATGGCTACACCTTC.